The sequence of this T cell receptor (beta chain) was determined in a study of blood T cell repertoires in COVID-19. CDR3 size: 14 residues. The V and J ends lost 3 bases and 9 bases respectively, with 16 bases between them. CDR1 and CDR2 from the germline V gene are SGDLS and YYNGEE. Some clones are missing from TCRdb's copy, which holds only in-frame ones; the method was immunoSEQ multiplex PCR. The data show about 210,000 clones, around 80% seen once. The specimen sequenced was peripheral blood. The TCR sequence derives from a woman between 65 and 79 years old with acute or convalescent COVID-19. The rearrangement joins TRBV9 to TRBJ2-1, with D unclear. CDR3 DNA sequence: TGTGCCAGCAGCGGAAGCACCCGCTCGAGTGAGCAGTTCTTC. The encoded protein is CASSGSTRSSEQFF.